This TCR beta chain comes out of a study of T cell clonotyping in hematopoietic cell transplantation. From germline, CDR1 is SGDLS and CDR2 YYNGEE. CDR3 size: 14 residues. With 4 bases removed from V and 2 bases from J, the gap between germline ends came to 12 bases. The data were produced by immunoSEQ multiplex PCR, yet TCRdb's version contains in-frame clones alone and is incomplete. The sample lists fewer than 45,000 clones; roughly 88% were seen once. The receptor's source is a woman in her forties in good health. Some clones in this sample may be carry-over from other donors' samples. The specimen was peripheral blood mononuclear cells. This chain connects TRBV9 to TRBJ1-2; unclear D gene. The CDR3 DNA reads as TGTGCCAGCAGCACCTCGACGCAGAACTATGGCTACACCTTC. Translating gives CASSTSTQNYGYTF.